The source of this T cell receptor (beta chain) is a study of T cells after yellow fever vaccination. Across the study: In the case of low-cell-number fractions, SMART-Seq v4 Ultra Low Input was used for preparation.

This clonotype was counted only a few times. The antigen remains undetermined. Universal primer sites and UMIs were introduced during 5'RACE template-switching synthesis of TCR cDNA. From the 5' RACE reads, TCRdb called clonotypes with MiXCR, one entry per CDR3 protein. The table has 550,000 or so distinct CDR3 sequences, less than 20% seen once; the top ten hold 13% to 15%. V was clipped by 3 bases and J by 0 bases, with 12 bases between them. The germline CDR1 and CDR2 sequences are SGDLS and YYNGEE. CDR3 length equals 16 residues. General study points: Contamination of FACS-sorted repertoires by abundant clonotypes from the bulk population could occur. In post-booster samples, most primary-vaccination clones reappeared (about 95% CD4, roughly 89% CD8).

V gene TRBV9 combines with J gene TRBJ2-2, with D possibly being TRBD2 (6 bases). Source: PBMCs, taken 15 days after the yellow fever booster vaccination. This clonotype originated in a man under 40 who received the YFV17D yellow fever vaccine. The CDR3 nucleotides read TGTGCCAGCAGCGCTTTCGGGACTTCGAACACCGGGGAGCTGTTTTTT. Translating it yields CASSAFGTSNTGELFF. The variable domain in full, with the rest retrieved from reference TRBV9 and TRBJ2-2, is DSGVTQTPKHLITATGQRVTLRCSPRSGDLSVYWYQQSLDQGLQFLIQYYNGEERAKGNILERFSAQQFPDLHSELNLSSLELGDSALYFCASSAFGTSNTGELFFGEGSRLTVL.